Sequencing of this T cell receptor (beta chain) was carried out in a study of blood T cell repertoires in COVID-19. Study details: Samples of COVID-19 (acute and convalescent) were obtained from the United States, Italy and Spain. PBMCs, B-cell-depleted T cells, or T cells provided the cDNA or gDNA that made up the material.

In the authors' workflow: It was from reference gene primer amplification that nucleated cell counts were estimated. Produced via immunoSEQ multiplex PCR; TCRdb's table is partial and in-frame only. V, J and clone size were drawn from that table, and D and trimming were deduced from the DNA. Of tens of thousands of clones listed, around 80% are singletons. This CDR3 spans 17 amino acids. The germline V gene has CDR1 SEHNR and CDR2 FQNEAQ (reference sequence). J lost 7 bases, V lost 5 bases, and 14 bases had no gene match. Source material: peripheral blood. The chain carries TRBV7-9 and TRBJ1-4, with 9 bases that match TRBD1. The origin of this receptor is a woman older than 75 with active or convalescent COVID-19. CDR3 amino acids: CASSPRWSGTGTEKLFF. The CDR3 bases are TGTGCCAGCAGCCCTCGTTGGAGTGGGACAGGGACTGAAAAACTGTTTTTT.